The 5 T cell receptor beta chains in this list originate from one sample, sequenced in a study of T cell repertoires in ileal Crohn's disease. Clones were sequenced by immunoSEQ multiplex PCR, and TCRdb holds only the in-frame ones, with some missing. This sample has over 25,000 clones, with about 80% found just once. What was sequenced was ileal tissue. All receptors come from an adult with Crohn's disease.

V gene TRBV19 combines with J gene TRBJ2-1; TRBD1 is a possible D gene (6 bases). The CDR3 extends over 15 amino acids. The germline V gene has CDR1 LNHDA and CDR2 SQIVND (reference sequence). Trimming removed 3 bases at V and 0 bases at J, with 9 bases between. The CDR3 sequence: CASSMDRSSYNEQFF. DNA of the CDR3: TGTGCCAGTAGTATGGACAGAAGCTCCTACAATGAGCAGTTCTTC. Filled out from reference TRBV19 and TRBJ2-1, the complete variable domain reads DGGITQSPKYLFRKEGQNVTLSCEQNLNHDAMYWYRQDPGQGLRLIYYSQIVNDFQKGDIAEGYSVSREKKESFPLTVTSAQKNPTAFYLCASSMDRSSYNEQFFGPGTRLTVL.

The rearrangement joins TRBV2 to TRBJ2-7; TRBD1 might be the D (5 bases). Germline V CDR1 and CDR2: SNHLY, FYNNEI. Deletions cut 4 bases from V and 2 bases from J, with 15 bases between. The CDR3 has 15 residues. DNA for the CDR3: TGTGCCAGCAGTGCAGTAACGACAGCCCCCTACGAGCAGTACTTC. As protein: CASSAVTTAPYEQYF.

This clone was seen only a few times. The gene calls are TRBV5-1 and TRBJ2-5; TRBD2 aligns across 7 bases. V shed 2 bases and J 5 bases; nucleotides not matched to a gene: 6. This CDR3 is built from 14 residues. Looked up from germline, CDR1 is SGHRS and CDR2 is YFSETQ. The CDR3: CASSFGGSGETQYF. The CDR3 nucleotides read TGCGCCAGCAGCTTCGGGGGGTCCGGGGAGACCCAGTACTTC.

The V gene is TRBV7-3, the J gene TRBJ2-2; 7 nucleotides align to TRBD1. The CDR3 is made up of 16 amino acids. Germline CDR1 and CDR2: SGHTA and FQGTGA. Trimming cost V 1 base and J 0 bases; bases outside gene matches: 2. CDR3 region: CASSLNQGANTGELFF. The CDR3 DNA sequence: TGTGCCAGCAGCTTAAATCAGGGGGCGAACACCGGGGAGCTGTTTTTT.

In its sample, this clone was seen a few times. V gene TRBV6-5 combines with J gene TRBJ2-5, with a tentative D call TRBD2 (6 bases). Trimming took 6 bases from V and 2 from J, leaving 10 bases between them. Germline V gene data show CDR1 as MNHEY and CDR2 as SVGAGI. This CDR3 has 13 residues. In nucleotides, the CDR3 is TGTGCCAGCAGCTGGGGACTGCAAGAGACCCAGTACTTC. This translates into CASSWGLQETQYF.